Each of the 9 T cell receptor beta chains below was sequenced from the same sample in a study of control samples from healthy donors and cancer patients. The method was immunoSEQ multiplex PCR; TCRdb's version includes in-frame clones alone and lacks a portion of them. The table records 35,000 to 55,000 clones, more than 75% of them present only once. The sample comprised PBMCs. The receptors stem from a woman aged 60-75 years with lung cancer.

DNA of the CDR3: TGTGCCAGCAGCCCCTGGGACAGTGCGAACACCGGGGAGCTGTTTTTT. It specifies CASSPWDSANTGELFF. J is TRBJ2-2 and V is TRBV14; 7 bases fit TRBD1. Germline V CDR1 and CDR2: SGHDN, FVKESK. CDR3 size: 16 residues. Unmatched junction bases numbered 5, after V lost 4 bases and J lost 0 bases.

The rearrangement links TRBV27 to TRBJ1-1; D perhaps matches TRBD1 (5 bases). The germline gives CDR1 MNHEY, CDR2 SMNVEV (reference sequence). The CDR3 runs 13 residues. The germline V and J ends were trimmed by 5 bases and 3 bases, with 10 bases remaining between them. The CDR3 loop reads CASSTQGDTEAFF. The CDR3 nucleotides read TGTGCCAGCAGTACTCAGGGAGACACTGAAGCTTTCTTT.

The J gene is TRBJ2-3, the V gene TRBV2, with D tentatively TRBD1 or TRBD2 (5 bases each). The CDR3 is 16 amino acids. Germline CDR1 SNHLY, CDR2 FYNNEI. The ends were cut back, 7 bases at V and 6 bases at J, with 23 bases in the middle. CDR3 sequence (DNA): TGTGCCAGCATCTCTAAAACGGGACCCCTTGAGGATACGCAGTATTTT. This encodes CASISKTGPLEDTQYF.

The rearrangement joins TRBV3-1 (or the pseudogene TRBV3-2) to TRBJ2-1, with D uncertain. Germline-derived CDR1 and CDR2 are LGHDT and YNNKEL (reference sequence). The CDR3 covers 13 residues. Trimming took off 2 bases at V and 7 bases at J, with 9 bases between the two ends. Written as DNA, the CDR3 is TGTGCCAGCAGCCAATCATATACGAATGAGCAGTTCTTC. Amino acids: CASSQSYTNEQFF.

J is TRBJ2-3 and V is TRBV6-5; the D gene is possibly TRBD1 (6 bases). The length of the CDR3 is 14 residues. Germline values: CDR1 MNHEY, CDR2 SVGAGI. Between the trimmed V and J ends, which lost 6 bases and 0 bases, there was a span of 10 bases. The CDR3 DNA sequence: TGTGCCAGCAGGTCCAGGGGAAGCACAGATACGCAGTATTTT. Residues: CASRSRGSTDTQYF.

The sample holds a few counts of this clone. V gene TRBV6-1 combines with J gene TRBJ1-2, with D tentatively TRBD1 (6 bases). CDR1 MNHNS and CDR2 SASEGT come from the germline V gene. Trimming shortened V by 4 bases and J by 2 bases, and 17 bases separated the two germline ends. This CDR3 comprises 16 residues. The CDR3: CASSAPRRGGNYGYTF. For the CDR3, the DNA is TGTGCCAGCAGTGCACCTCGGAGGGGGGGGAACTATGGCTACACCTTC.

The rearrangement links TRBV30 to TRBJ1-6; D is uncertain. The V gene lost 2 bases and the J gene lost 5 bases, with 10 bases spanning the gap. Germline loops: CDR1 GTSNPN, CDR2 SVGIG (reference sequence). There are 14 residues in the CDR3. CDR3 sequence reads: CAWSIGHNNSPLHF. CDR3 in DNA: TGTGCCTGGAGTATAGGCCACAATAATTCACCCCTCCACTTT.

J is TRBJ1-1 and V is TRBV7-3; D gene unclear. CDR3 length: 13 residues. Germline CDR1 reads SGHTA; CDR2 reads FQGTGA. V was cut by 5 bases and J by 1 base, with 8 bases left in between. CDR3 bases: TGTGCCAGCAGCGTCTCGCCGAACACTGAAGCTTTCTTT. Translating gives CASSVSPNTEAFF. Filled out from reference TRBV7-3 and TRBJ1-1, the complete variable domain reads GAGVSQTPSNKVTEKGKYVELRCDPISGHTALYWYRQSLGQGPEFLIYFQGTGAADDSGLPNDRFFAVRPEGSVSTLKIQRTERGDSAVYLCASSVSPNTEAFFGQGTRLTVV.

V and J are TRBV7-9 and TRBJ2-7; D not certain. This CDR3 contains 12 residues. From germline, CDR1 is SEHNR and CDR2 FQNEAQ (reference sequence). V was shortened by 2 bases and J by 2 bases, with 4 bases between the two germline ends. CDR3 nucleotide sequence: TGTGCCAGCAGCTTAACAGCCTACGAGCAGTACTTC. Amino acid sequence: CASSLTAYEQYF.